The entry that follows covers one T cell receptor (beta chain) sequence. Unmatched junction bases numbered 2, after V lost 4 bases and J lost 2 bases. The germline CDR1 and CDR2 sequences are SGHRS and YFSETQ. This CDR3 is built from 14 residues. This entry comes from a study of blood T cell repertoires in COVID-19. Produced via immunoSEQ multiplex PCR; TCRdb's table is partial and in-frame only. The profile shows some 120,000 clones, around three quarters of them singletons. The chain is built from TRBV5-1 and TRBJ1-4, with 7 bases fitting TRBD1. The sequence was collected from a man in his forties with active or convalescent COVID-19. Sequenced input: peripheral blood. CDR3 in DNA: TGCGCCAGCAGCAGGGACAGCACTAATGAAAAACTGTTTTTT. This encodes CASSRDSTNEKLFF.